What follows describes a single T cell receptor beta chain. No antigen is known for it. The sample originates from a study of shared clonotypes between healthy human individuals. Overall study findings and caveats: Sharing of clonotypes among donors was expected to vary with sequencing depth.

The V segment lost 4 bases and the J segment 5 bases; nucleotides outside the gene matches: 20. Germline lookup yields CDR1 SGHVS and CDR2 FQNEAQ. CDR3 length equals 19 residues. Investigators spread the genomic DNA of each subset evenly over several immunoSEQ plates. In the original workflow: In the immunoSEQ data, sequences were junction-only and lacked quality scores, so filtering differed. The table came from immunoSEQ multiplex PCR; TCRdb's copy has only in-frame clones and leaves some out. V and J calls and clone size are given by that table; D and trimming were obtained from the DNA. The sample yields 2 million to 3 million clones, 93% seen once.

The V and J genes are TRBV7-8 and TRBJ2-5; 9 nucleotides match TRBD1. The sequence was collected from a young man in good health. Some clones in this sample may be carry-over from other donors' samples. Sequencing used naive CD4+ T cells from PBMCs. Stated subset: CD45RA+ positively selected. CDR3 coding DNA: TGTGCCAGCAGCTCGAGGGGCGGGACAGGGAAAATGAGTTTCGAGACCCAGTACTTC. This encodes CASSSRGGTGKMSFETQYF. Full variable domain (remainder filled in from reference TRBV7-8 and TRBJ2-5): GAGVSQSPRYKVAKRGQDVALRCDPISGHVSLFWYQQALGQGPEFLTYFQNEAQLDKSGLPSDRFFAERPEGSVSTLKIQRTQQEDSAVYLCASSSRGGTGKMSFETQYFGPGTRLLVL.